Each of the 32 T cell receptor beta chains below was sequenced from the same sample in a study of CD8 T cell repertoires and HIV-1 epitope variants. Their antigen targets remain unknown. The data were produced by immunoSEQ multiplex PCR, yet TCRdb's version contains in-frame clones alone and is incomplete. The sample lists over 1,000 clones; roughly 70% were seen once. The sequencing input was cultured CD8+ T cells derived from PBMCs. The receptors originated from a male donor with HIV.

This chain joins TRBV6-6 and TRBJ2-7; D might be TRBD1 (5 bases). The CDR3 is 15 residues long. Trimming removed 0 bases from V and 3 bases from J, with 12 bases in between. Germline CDR1 reads MNHNY; CDR2 reads SVGAGI (reference sequence). CDR3 amino acids: CASSYSPGLDYEQYF. CDR3 nucleotides: TGTGCCAGCAGTTACTCGCCAGGGTTAGACTACGAGCAGTACTTC.

This clone was recorded a few times. The chain links TRBV5-1 to TRBJ2-1; 8 bases match TRBD1. This CDR3 comprises 13 residues. The ends lost 4 bases at V and 10 bases at J; junction bases unmatched: 7. CDR1 SGHRS and CDR2 YFSETQ come from the germline V gene. The CDR3 DNA reads as TGCGCCAGCAGCCGTGGGACAGGTAACGAGCAGTTCTTC. Its translation: CASSRGTGNEQFF.

The rearrangement joins TRBV19 to TRBJ2-7; D perhaps matches TRBD1 (6 bases). Between the trimmed V and J ends, which lost 0 bases and 7 bases, there was a span of 16 bases. From germline, CDR1 is LNHDA and CDR2 SQIVND (reference sequence). This CDR3 comprises 15 residues. CDR3 region: CASSIENRDNQEQYF. The CDR3 coding sequence is TGTGCCAGTAGTATAGAGAACCGGGACAACCAGGAGCAGTACTTC.

V usage is TRBV4-3 and J usage is TRBJ2-3; D remains ambiguous. The germline V gene has CDR1 LGHNA and CDR2 YSLEER. The CDR3 is made up of 12 amino acids. Trimming cost V 0 bases and J 2 bases, with 0 bases left between them. CDR3 nucleotides: TGCGCCAGCAGCCAAGACACAGATACGCAGTATTTT. Amino acid sequence: CASSQDTDTQYF.

V and J are TRBV7-9 and TRBJ2-1; D unresolved. Germline V gene lookup returns CDR1 SEHNR and CDR2 FQNEAQ (reference sequence). The germline V and J ends were trimmed by 3 bases and 3 bases, with 6 bases remaining between them. The CDR3 covers 13 residues. CDR3 in amino acids: CASSLDGYNEQFF. Written as DNA, the CDR3 is TGTGCCAGCAGCTTGGACGGCTACAATGAGCAGTTCTTC. The full variable domain, rest sourced from reference TRBV7-9 and TRBJ2-1, is DTGVSQNPRHKITKRGQNVTFRCDPISEHNRLYWYRQTLGQGPEFLTYFQNEAQLEKSRLLSDRFSAERPKGSFSTLEIQRTEQGDSAMYLCASSLDGYNEQFFGPGTRLTVL.

The chain joins TRBV19 to TRBJ1-6; D is possibly TRBD1 (5 bases). Germline V gene data show CDR1 as LNHDA and CDR2 as SQIVND (reference sequence). The CDR3 length is 15 residues. V was trimmed by 1 base and J by 7 bases, leaving 11 bases between them. CDR3: CASSIGDGENSPLHF. In nucleotides, the CDR3 is TGTGCCAGTAGTATAGGGGACGGAGAGAATTCACCCCTCCACTTT.

As concerns this clone: The junction departs from the called germline gene at one end, perhaps through a read error. This sequence joins TRBV5-6 and TRBJ2-7; 8 bases match TRBD2. The CDR3 is 14 amino acids. Germline CDR1 reads SGHDT; CDR2 reads YYEEEE. The CDR3 reads CASSAGLGSSEQYF. The CDR3 nucleotides are TGTGCCAGCAGCGCGGGACTAGGTTCCTCCGAGCAGTACTTC. The complete variable domain, with remaining parts taken from reference TRBV5-6 and TRBJ2-7, reads DAGVTQSPTHLIKTRGQQVTLRCSPKSGHDTVSWYQQALGQGPQFIFQYYEEEERQRGNFPDRFSGHQFPNYSSELNVNALLLGDSALYLCASSAGLGSSEQYFGPGTRLTVT.

The chain has TRBV7-9 and TRBJ2-7; no definite D call. Trimming pared 0 bases from V and 2 bases from J, leaving 5 bases between. The V gene's germline CDR1 is SEHNR and CDR2 FQNEAQ (reference sequence). The CDR3 spans 13 residues. The CDR3 nucleotides read TGTGCCAGCAGCTTAGCCCCCCCCTACGAGCAGTACTTC. It encodes CASSLAPPYEQYF.

This clone was seen only once. The chain links TRBV6-5 to TRBJ2-7, with D perhaps matching TRBD1 or TRBD2 (5 bases each). The V gene lost 5 bases and the J gene lost 5 bases, with 16 bases spanning the gap. The CDR3 spans 14 residues. Germline V lookup: CDR1 MNHEY, CDR2 SVGAGI. Here the CDR3 DNA reads TGTGCCAGCAGTCCGGGACCCACCGGGAACGAGCAGTACTTC. Protein: CASSPGPTGNEQYF.

The V call is TRBV7-8, the J call TRBJ2-1; 10 bases fit TRBD1. The germline CDR1 and CDR2 sequences are SGHVS and FQNEAQ. Unmatched junction bases numbered 3, after V lost 5 bases and J lost 5 bases. This CDR3 is 14 amino acids long. The CDR3 coding sequence is TGTGCCAGCAGCCGAGGGACAGGGGACAATGAGCAGTTCTTC. Residues: CASSRGTGDNEQFF.

V usage is TRBV7-6 and J usage is TRBJ2-7; D is unresolved. The CDR3 runs to 13 residues. The V end lost 2 bases, the J end lost 2 bases, and 7 bases lay between the germline ends. Germline V gene lookup returns CDR1 SGHVS and CDR2 FNYEAQ. CDR3 residues: CASSLNRAYEQYF. The DNA for the CDR3 is TGTGCCAGCAGCTTAAATCGGGCCTACGAGCAGTACTTC.

The chain employs TRBV7-9 and TRBJ1-2, with D uncertain. CDR1 and CDR2 from the germline V gene are SEHNR and FQNEAQ (reference sequence). The CDR3 covers 12 residues. Trimming cost V 5 bases and J 8 bases, with 12 bases left between them. CDR3 protein: CASSVGSEGYTF. The CDR3 DNA reads TGTGCCAGCAGCGTCGGATCGGAGGGCTACACCTTC.

This clone was observed a few times. The rearrangement links TRBV5-6 to TRBJ2-7, with TRBD2 as a possible D gene (5 bases). Looked up from germline, CDR1 is SGHDT and CDR2 is YYEEEE. The CDR3 has 16 amino acids. V lost 0 bases to trimming and J lost 4 bases, with 17 bases between them. The CDR3 DNA reads as TGTGCCAGCAGCTTGGGGCCTTCTTTGGGAGATTACGAGCAGTACTTC. Its translation: CASSLGPSLGDYEQYF.

The V call is TRBV7-6, the J call TRBJ2-7, with a weak D call TRBD1 (6 bases). Deletions cut 5 bases from V and 1 base from J, with 18 bases between. The CDR3 runs to 16 residues. The germline V gene encodes CDR1 SGHVS and CDR2 FNYEAQ. The CDR3 region has the DNA TGTGCCAGCAGCCCACCTTTGGGGGCAGGATCCTACGAGCAGTACTTC. This sequence encodes CASSPPLGAGSYEQYF.

J is TRBJ2-7 and V is TRBV7-9, with D perhaps assigned TRBD1 or TRBD2 (5 bases each). V was cut by 8 bases and J by 7 bases, with 24 bases left in between. The CDR3 is made up of 15 amino acids. Germline V CDR1 and CDR2: SEHNR, FQNEAQ (reference sequence). The chain's CDR3 is CASARDKPYWGEQYF. The CDR3 DNA reads TGTGCCAGCGCCAGAGACAAGCCATATTGGGGGGAGCAGTACTTC.

The J gene is TRBJ2-2, the V gene TRBV25-1; 10 nucleotides line up with TRBD1. Germline CDR1 MGHDK, CDR2 SYGVNS. The CDR3 is 15 residues long. Trimming took 7 bases from V and 3 from J; bases not matched to a gene: 5. As DNA, the CDR3 is TGTGCCAGCACTGTCGGGACAGGGGACACCGGGGAGCTGTTTTTT. As protein: CASTVGTGDTGELFF.

This chain connects TRBV5-1 to TRBJ2-3; D possibly uses TRBD1 or TRBD2 (5 bases each). The ends were cut back, 4 bases at V and 3 bases at J, with 18 bases in the middle. The CDR3 is made up of 16 amino acids. Germline V gene sequence: CDR1 SGHRS, CDR2 YFSETQ. CDR3: CASSPGGSRSTDTQYF. CDR3 DNA sequence: TGCGCCAGCAGCCCTGGGGGATCCCGGAGTACAGATACGCAGTATTTT. Looking up the rest from reference TRBV5-1 and TRBJ2-3 gives the full variable domain: KAGVTQTPRYLIKTRGQQVTLSCSPISGHRSVSWYQQTPGQGLQFLFEYFSETQRNKGNFPGRFSGRQFSNSRSEMNVSTLELGDSALYLCASSPGGSRSTDTQYFGPGTRLTVL.

The sample holds a few counts of this clone. The genes are TRBV7-6 and TRBJ2-1; maybe TRBD1 (6 bases). V was trimmed by 1 base and J by 6 bases, leaving 13 bases between them. CDR3 length: 15 residues. Per germline, CDR1 SGHVS and CDR2 FNYEAQ. CDR3 DNA sequence: TGTGCCAGCAGCTTAGACAGGGACACCTCCAATGAGCAGTTCTTC. Translating gives CASSLDRDTSNEQFF.

V is TRBV7-6 and J is TRBJ1-4; no clear D. Germline CDR1 is SGHVS and CDR2 is FNYEAQ. There are 16 residues in the CDR3. V was trimmed by 5 bases and J by 6 bases, leaving 19 bases between them. The CDR3: CASSHQLTPLHEKLFF. The DNA of the CDR3 is TGTGCCAGCAGCCATCAATTGACACCGCTGCATGAAAAACTGTTTTTT.

The rearrangement links TRBV5-6 to TRBJ2-1, with D possibly TRBD1 on 6 matching bases. Looked up from germline, CDR1 is SGHDT and CDR2 is YYEEEE. Deletions cut 0 bases from V and 5 bases from J, with 12 bases between. The CDR3 consists of 15 residues. CDR3 nucleotide sequence: TGTGCCAGCAGCTTGGGCCAGGGGTGGGACAATGAGCAGTTCTTC. Its protein product is CASSLGQGWDNEQFF.

Sample share makes this clone hyperexpanded. The chain carries TRBV7-2 and TRBJ2-7, with 7 bases lining up with TRBD1. The CDR3 is 14 residues long. In germline, CDR1 is SGHTA, CDR2 FQGNSA. J was trimmed by 7 bases and V by 3 bases; bases with no gene match: 9. The CDR3: CASSLGQYLREQYF. The CDR3 DNA reads as TGTGCCAGCAGCTTGGGACAGTACCTTCGTGAGCAGTACTTC.

This clone was observed a handful of times. The rearrangement joins TRBV11-3 to TRBJ1-1; D uncertain. The V and J ends lost 2 bases and 4 bases respectively, with 8 bases between them. From germline, CDR1 is SGHNT and CDR2 YENEEA. The CDR3 is made up of 13 amino acids. DNA of the CDR3: TGTGCCAGCAGCTTACGGGGAGGCACTGAAGCTTTCTTT. Its translation: CASSLRGGTEAFF.

This clone was picked up a small number of times. The chain is built from TRBV6-4 and TRBJ2-3; the match to TRBD1 covers 7 bases. V trimming: 3 bases; J trimming: 4 bases; junction bases outside the gene matches: 4. This CDR3 is built from 14 residues. Germline CDR1 reads MRHNA; CDR2 reads SNTAGT. The chain's CDR3 is CASSEEGAADTQYF. The CDR3 nucleotides are TGTGCCAGCAGTGAAGAGGGGGCGGCAGATACGCAGTATTTT.

The V call is TRBV4-2, the J call TRBJ2-6; D possibly corresponds to TRBD2 (6 bases). Trimming stripped 0 bases from V and 3 bases from J, with 9 bases between. This CDR3 contains 16 residues. Germline V gene data show CDR1 as LGHNA and CDR2 as YNFKEQ. CDR3 protein: CASSQDRGSGANVLTF. CDR3 nucleotides: TGTGCCAGCAGCCAAGATCGGGGGAGTGGGGCCAACGTCCTGACTTTC.

The chain is built from TRBV2 and TRBJ2-7, with 9 bases lining up with TRBD2. The V gene's germline CDR1 is SNHLY and CDR2 FYNNEI. V gave up 3 bases and J gave up 0 bases; unmatched junction bases: 3. The CDR3 length is 15 residues. The CDR3, as DNA: TGTGCCAGCAGTGATGCTAGCGGGGACTCCTACGAGCAGTACTTC. Its protein product is CASSDASGDSYEQYF.

V usage is TRBV6-6 and J usage is TRBJ2-1; 10 positions match TRBD2. The CDR3 contains 14 residues. Germline loops: CDR1 MNHNY, CDR2 SVGAGI (reference sequence). Trimming at V came to 7 bases and at J to 5 bases, leaving 5 bases not matched to a gene. The chain's CDR3 is CASNLAGEDNEQFF. The CDR3 coding sequence is TGTGCCAGCAATCTAGCGGGGGAAGACAATGAGCAGTTCTTC.

This chain links TRBV5-4 with TRBJ1-5; D perhaps matches TRBD1 (6 bases). This CDR3 is built from 14 residues. The germline V gene encodes CDR1 SGHNT and CDR2 YYREEE (reference sequence). Trimming removed 3 bases from V and 1 base from J, with 8 bases in between. CDR3 sequence reads: CASSYGQSNQPQHF. The CDR3, as DNA: TGTGCCAGCAGCTATGGACAGAGCAATCAGCCCCAGCATTTT. The full variable domain, rest sourced from reference TRBV5-4 and TRBJ1-5, is ETGVTQSPTHLIKTRGQQVTLRCSSQSGHNTVSWYQQALGQGPQFIFQYYREEENGRGNFPPRFSGLQFPNYSSELNVNALELDDSALYLCASSYGQSNQPQHFGDGTRLSIL.

This chain connects TRBV7-2 to TRBJ1-5; no firm D call. The germline V and J ends were trimmed by 4 bases and 0 bases, with 10 bases remaining between them. Germline lookup yields CDR1 SGHTA and CDR2 FQGNSA. This CDR3 is 15 amino acids long. CDR3 nucleotides: TGTGCCAGCAGCTCGGAGGGCTATAGCAATCAGCCCCAGCATTTT. It codes for CASSSEGYSNQPQHF.

The V and J genes are TRBV6-5 and TRBJ1-1; D not resolved. Germline CDR1 MNHEY, CDR2 SVGAGI. V shed 1 base and J shed 3 bases, with 6 bases lying between them. This CDR3 is 13 amino acids long. The CDR3 protein is CASSYFGDTEAFF. CDR3 coding DNA: TGTGCCAGCAGTTACTTCGGAGACACTGAAGCTTTCTTT.

The V and J genes are TRBV6-5 and TRBJ2-7; D is possibly TRBD1 (5 bases). Germline V gene data show CDR1 as MNHEY and CDR2 as SVGAGI. The CDR3 totals 14 residues. The ends were cut back, 1 base at V and 3 bases at J, with 10 bases in the middle. The CDR3 region is CASSYFKQGYEQYF. CDR3 coding DNA: TGTGCCAGCAGTTACTTCAAGCAGGGCTACGAGCAGTACTTC.

This sequence joins TRBV9 and TRBJ2-7, with D unclear. The germline gives CDR1 SGDLS, CDR2 YYNGEE. The CDR3 extends over 12 amino acids. The ends were cut back, 4 bases at V and 5 bases at J, with 10 bases in the middle. Here the CDR3 DNA reads TGTGCCAGCAGCATGACGGGCCACGAGCAGTACTTC. Translated, it gives CASSMTGHEQYF.

The genes are TRBV27 and TRBJ1-6; D is possibly TRBD1 (6 bases). The CDR3 has 13 amino acids. From germline, CDR1 is MNHEY and CDR2 SMNVEV (reference sequence). Trimming shortened V by 0 bases and J by 9 bases, and 6 bases separated the two germline ends. This chain's CDR3 is CASSLSQGSPLHF. The DNA for the CDR3 is TGTGCCAGCAGTTTATCACAGGGTTCACCCCTCCACTTT.